This T cell receptor beta chain was retrieved from a study of CD8+CD57+ T cells in acquired aplastic anemia. The wider study: Each DNA sample taken from sorted CD4+ and CD8+ cells came to about 3.2 ug on average. Study-wide results and limits: Sharing between patients and controls was observed for twenty-nine CD8+ CDR3 sequences. A significant difference in CD8+ Simpson's diversity between patients and controls was not found.

TCR beta VDJ combinations and CDR3 sequences were profiled from genomic DNA. TCRdb reprocessed the reads with MiXCR, giving one entry per CDR3 protein. The table lists around 180,000 distinct CDR3 sequences, under 70% of them singletons. Turning to this clonotype: What it binds is not known.

V shed 1 base and J shed 2 bases, with 25 bases lying between them. This CDR3 region has 20 residues. Per germline, CDR1 SGHVT and CDR2 SQSDAQ. Source material: sorted CD4+, CD8+, or CD8+CD57+ T cells (not recorded which) from PBMCs. The origin of this receptor is a human donor with severe aplastic anemia or a healthy control (not recorded which). The gene calls are TRBV7-4 and TRBJ2-3; no clear D. The CDR3: CASSLVPDSEIWVITDTQYF. DNA for the CDR3: TGTGCCAGCAGCTTAGTTCCGGATTCGGAGATATGGGTGATCACAGATACGCAGTATTTT.